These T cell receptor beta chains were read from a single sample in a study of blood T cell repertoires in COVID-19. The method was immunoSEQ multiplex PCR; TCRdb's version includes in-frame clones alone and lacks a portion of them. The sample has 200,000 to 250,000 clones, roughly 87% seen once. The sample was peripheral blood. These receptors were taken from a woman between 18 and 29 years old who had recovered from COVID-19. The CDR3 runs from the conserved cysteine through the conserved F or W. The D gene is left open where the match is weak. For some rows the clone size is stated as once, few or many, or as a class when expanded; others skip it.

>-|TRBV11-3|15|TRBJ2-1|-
CASSLERGTGLEQFF
TGTGCCAGCAGCTTAGAGCGGGGAACGGGGCTGGAGCAGTTCTTC
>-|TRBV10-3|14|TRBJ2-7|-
CAISSGRESYEQYF
TGTGCCATCAGTTCAGGTCGGGAGTCCTACGAGCAGTACTTC
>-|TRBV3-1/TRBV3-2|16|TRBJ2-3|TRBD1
CASSPRDRGLTDTQYF
TGTGCCAGCAGCCCCAGGGACAGGGGGCTAACAGATACGCAGTATTTT
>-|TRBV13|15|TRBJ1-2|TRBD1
CASSLRDRGNYGYTF
TGTGCCAGCAGCCTTAGGGACAGGGGTAACTATGGCTACACCTTC
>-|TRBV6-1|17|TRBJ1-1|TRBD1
CASSALYFRDSSTEAFF
TGTGCCAGCAGTGCCCTTTATTTCCGGGACAGCAGCACTGAAGCTTTCTTT
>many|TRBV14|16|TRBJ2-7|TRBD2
CASSQGPASGSYEQYF
TGTGCCAGCAGCCAAGGACCGGCTAGCGGAAGCTACGAGCAGTACTTC
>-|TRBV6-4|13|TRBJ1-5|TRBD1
CASSAQQGQPQHF
TGTGCCAGCAGTGCCCAACAGGGGCAGCCCCAGCATTTT
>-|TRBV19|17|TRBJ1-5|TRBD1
CASSPGQGAYRNQPQHF
TGTGCCAGTAGCCCGGGACAGGGGGCTTATCGCAATCAGCCCCAGCATTTT
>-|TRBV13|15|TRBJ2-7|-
CASSLVSSGSDEQYF
TGTGCCAGCAGCTTAGTATCCAGCGGATCTGACGAGCAGTACTTC
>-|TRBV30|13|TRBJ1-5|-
CAWSGQSNQPQHF
TGTGCCTGGAGTGGACAGAGCAATCAGCCCCAGCATTTT
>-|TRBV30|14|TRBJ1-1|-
CAWSEPGVLTEAFF
TGTGCCTGGAGCGAGCCGGGGGTTTTGACTGAAGCTTTCTTT
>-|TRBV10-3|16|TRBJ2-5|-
CAISDPGQSISETQYF
TGTGCCATCAGTGACCCAGGACAGAGCATCAGCGAGACCCAGTACTTC
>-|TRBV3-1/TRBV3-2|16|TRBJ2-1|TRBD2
CASSAVGLAGYNEQFF
TGTGCCAGCAGCGCAGTAGGGCTAGCGGGATACAATGAGCAGTTCTTC
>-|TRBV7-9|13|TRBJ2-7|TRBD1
CASSPDRDDEQYF
TGTGCCAGCAGTCCGGACAGGGACGACGAGCAGTACTTC
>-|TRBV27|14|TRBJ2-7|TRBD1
CASSLLGQVNEQYF
TGTGCCAGCAGTTTATTGGGACAGGTAAACGAGCAGTACTTC
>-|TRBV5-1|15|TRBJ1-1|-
CASSLDSGRGTVAFF
TGCGCCAGCAGCTTGGATTCGGGGCGGGGGACCGTAGCTTTCTTT
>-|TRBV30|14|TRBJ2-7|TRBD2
CAWTSGSRHYEQYF
TGTGCCTGGACTAGCGGGAGCCGTCACTACGAGCAGTACTTC
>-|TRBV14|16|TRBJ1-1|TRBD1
CATPRGGTGTNTEAFF
TGTGCCACCCCCAGGGGAGGGACAGGGACGAACACTGAAGCTTTCTTT
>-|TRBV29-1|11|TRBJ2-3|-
CSVETLGTQYF
TGCAGCGTTGAAACGCTCGGTACGCAGTATTTT
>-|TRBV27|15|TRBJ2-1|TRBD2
CASSSWTSGRGEQFF
TGTGCCAGCAGTTCTTGGACTAGCGGGAGAGGTGAGCAGTTCTTC
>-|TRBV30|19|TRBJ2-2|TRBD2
CAGTGELSGRAVGTGELFF
TGTGCCGGAACAGGGGAGCTTAGCGGGAGGGCCGTCGGCACCGGGGAGCTGTTTTTT
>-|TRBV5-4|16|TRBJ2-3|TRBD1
CASSLYGDRGYDTQYF
TGTGCCAGCAGCTTGTACGGGGACAGGGGGTACGATACGCAGTATTTT
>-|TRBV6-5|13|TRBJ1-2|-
CASRDSWGSGYTF
TGTGCCAGCAGAGATTCGTGGGGCTCTGGCTACACCTTC
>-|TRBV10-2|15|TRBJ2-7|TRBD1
CASSEPGQAPYEQYF
TGCGCCAGCAGTGAGCCCGGACAGGCCCCCTACGAGCAGTACTTC
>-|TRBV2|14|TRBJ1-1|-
CASGPTGLNTEAFF
TGTGCCAGCGGTCCGACAGGCCTTAACACTGAAGCTTTCTTT
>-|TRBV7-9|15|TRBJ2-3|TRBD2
CASSPKGGRGYTQYF
TGTGCCAGCAGCCCGAAGGGCGGGAGGGGATATACGCAGTATTTT
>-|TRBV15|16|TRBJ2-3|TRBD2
CATSRSSGASTDTQYF
TGTGCCACCAGCAGGTCTAGCGGGGCTAGCACAGATACGCAGTATTTT
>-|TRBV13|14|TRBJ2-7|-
CASSSPGISYEQYF
TGTGCCAGCAGCTCCCCAGGTATTTCCTACGAGCAGTACTTC
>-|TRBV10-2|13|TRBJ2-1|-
CASSRQVYNEQFF
TGCGCCAGCAGTCGACAGGTCTACAATGAGCAGTTCTTC
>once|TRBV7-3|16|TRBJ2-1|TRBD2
CASSATGTSGYNEQFF
TGTGCCAGCAGCGCTACCGGGACTAGCGGCTACAATGAGCAGTTCTTC
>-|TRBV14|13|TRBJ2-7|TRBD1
CASSGQQGGEQYF
TGTGCCAGCAGCGGGCAACAGGGGGGTGAGCAGTACTTC